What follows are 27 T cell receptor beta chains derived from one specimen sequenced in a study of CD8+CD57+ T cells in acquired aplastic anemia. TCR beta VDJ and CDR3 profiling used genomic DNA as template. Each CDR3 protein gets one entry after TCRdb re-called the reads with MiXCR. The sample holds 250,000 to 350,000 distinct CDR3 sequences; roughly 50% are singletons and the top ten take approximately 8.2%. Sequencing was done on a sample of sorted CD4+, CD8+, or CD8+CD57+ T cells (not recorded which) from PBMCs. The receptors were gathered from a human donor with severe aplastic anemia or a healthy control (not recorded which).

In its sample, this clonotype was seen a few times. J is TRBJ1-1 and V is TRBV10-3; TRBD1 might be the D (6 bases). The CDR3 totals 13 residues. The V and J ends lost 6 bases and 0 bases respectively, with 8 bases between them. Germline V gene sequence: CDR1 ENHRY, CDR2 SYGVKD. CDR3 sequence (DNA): TGTGCCATCAGGGGACAATTGAACACTGAAGCTTTCTTT. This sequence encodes CAIRGQLNTEAFF.

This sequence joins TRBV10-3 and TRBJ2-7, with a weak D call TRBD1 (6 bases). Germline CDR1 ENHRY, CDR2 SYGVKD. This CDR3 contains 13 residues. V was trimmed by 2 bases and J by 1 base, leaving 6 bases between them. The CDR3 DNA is TGTGCCATCAGTGAGGGACAGTCCTACGAGCAGTACTTC. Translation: CAISEGQSYEQYF.

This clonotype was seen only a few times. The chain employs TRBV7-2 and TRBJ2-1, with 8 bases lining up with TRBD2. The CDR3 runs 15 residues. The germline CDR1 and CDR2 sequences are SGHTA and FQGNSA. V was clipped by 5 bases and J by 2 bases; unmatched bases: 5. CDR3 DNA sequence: TGTGCCAGCAGCCAGTCAGCGGGAGCCTACAATGAGCAGTTCTTC. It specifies CASSQSAGAYNEQFF.

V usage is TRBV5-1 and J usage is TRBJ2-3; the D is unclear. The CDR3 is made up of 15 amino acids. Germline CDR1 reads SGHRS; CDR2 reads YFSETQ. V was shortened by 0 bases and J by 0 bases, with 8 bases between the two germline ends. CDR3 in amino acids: CASSLGRTSTDTQYF. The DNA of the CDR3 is TGCGCCAGCAGCTTGGGCCGGACGAGCACAGATACGCAGTATTTT.

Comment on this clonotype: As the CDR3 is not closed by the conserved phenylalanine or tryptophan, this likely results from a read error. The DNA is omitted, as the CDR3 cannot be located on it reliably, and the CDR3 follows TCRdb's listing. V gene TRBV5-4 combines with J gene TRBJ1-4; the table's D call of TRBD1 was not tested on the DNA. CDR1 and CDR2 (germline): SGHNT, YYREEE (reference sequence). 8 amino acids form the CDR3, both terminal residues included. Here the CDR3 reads CASSRWGS.

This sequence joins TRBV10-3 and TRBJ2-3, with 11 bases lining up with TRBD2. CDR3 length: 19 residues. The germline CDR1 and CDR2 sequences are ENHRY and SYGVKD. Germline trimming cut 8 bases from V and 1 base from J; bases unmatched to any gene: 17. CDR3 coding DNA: TGTGCCATCGGAAGGGAAACTAGCGGGAGTGCCGGGGGCACAGATACGCAGTATTTT. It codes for CAIGRETSGSAGGTDTQYF.

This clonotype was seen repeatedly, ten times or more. CDR3 sequence reads: CASTLRRGAYEQYF. The CDR3 DNA is TGTGCCAGCACCTTACGTAGGGGAGCCTACGAGCAGTACTTC. The chain is built from TRBV6-5 and TRBJ2-7, with D possibly called TRBD1 or TRBD2 (5 bases each). The CDR3 runs 14 residues. Trimming took 7 bases from V and 2 from J, leaving 15 bases between them. Germline V gives CDR1 MNHEY, CDR2 SVGAGI.

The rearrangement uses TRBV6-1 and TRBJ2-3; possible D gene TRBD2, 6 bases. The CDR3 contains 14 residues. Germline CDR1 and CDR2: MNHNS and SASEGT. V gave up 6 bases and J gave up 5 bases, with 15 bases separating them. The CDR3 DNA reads TGTGCCAGCAGGTTGGGGGGTCTAGGAGATACGCAGTATTTT. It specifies CASRLGGLGDTQYF.

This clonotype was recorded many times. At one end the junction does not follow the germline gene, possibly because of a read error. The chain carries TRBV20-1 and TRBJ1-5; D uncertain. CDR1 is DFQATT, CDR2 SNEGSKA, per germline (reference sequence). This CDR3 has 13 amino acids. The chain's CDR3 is CSASVSLTQLQHF. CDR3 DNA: TGCAGTGCTAGCGTCAGCTTGACTCAGCTCCAGCATTTT.

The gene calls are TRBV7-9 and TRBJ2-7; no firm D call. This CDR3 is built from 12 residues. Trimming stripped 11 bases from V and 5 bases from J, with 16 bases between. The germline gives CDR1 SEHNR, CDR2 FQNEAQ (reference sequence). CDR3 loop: CAWSVYRDEQYF. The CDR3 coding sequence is TGTGCCTGGAGTGTTTACCGCGACGAGCAGTACTTC. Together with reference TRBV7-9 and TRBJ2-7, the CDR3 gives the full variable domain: DTGVSQNPRHKITKRGQNVTFRCDPISEHNRLYWYRQTLGQGPEFLTYFQNEAQLEKSRLLSDRFSAERPKGSFSTLEIQRTEQGDSAMYLCAWSVYRDEQYFGPGTRLTVT.

CDR3 sequence: CSVPNRVGETQYF. The CDR3 region has the DNA TGCAGCGTCCCTAACAGGGTGGGGGAGACCCAGTACTTC. This chain uses TRBV29-1 with TRBJ2-5; the D gene is possibly TRBD1 (6 bases). The CDR3 sequence is 13 residues long. The ends were cut back, 6 bases at V and 5 bases at J, with 16 bases in the middle. The germline V gene has CDR1 SQVTM and CDR2 ANQGSEA. Filled out from reference TRBV29-1 and TRBJ2-5, the complete variable domain reads SAVISQKPSRDICQRGTSLTIQCQVDSQVTMMFWYRQQPGQSLTLIATANQGSEATYESGFVIDKFPISRPNLTFSTLTVSNMSPEDSSIYLCSVPNRVGETQYFGPGTRLLVL.

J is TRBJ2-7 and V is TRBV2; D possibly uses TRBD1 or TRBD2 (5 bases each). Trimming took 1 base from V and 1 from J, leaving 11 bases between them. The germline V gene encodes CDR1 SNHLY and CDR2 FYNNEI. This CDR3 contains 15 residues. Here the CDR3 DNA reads TGTGCCAGCAGTGAAGGTGACAGCGGTTCCTACGAGCAGTACTTC. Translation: CASSEGDSGSYEQYF. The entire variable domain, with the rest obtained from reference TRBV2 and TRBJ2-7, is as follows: EPEVTQTPSHQVTQMGQEVILRCVPISNHLYFYWYRQILGQKVEFLVSFYNNEISEKSEIFDDQFSVERPDGSNFTLKIRSTKLEDSAMYFCASSEGDSGSYEQYFGPGTRLTVT.

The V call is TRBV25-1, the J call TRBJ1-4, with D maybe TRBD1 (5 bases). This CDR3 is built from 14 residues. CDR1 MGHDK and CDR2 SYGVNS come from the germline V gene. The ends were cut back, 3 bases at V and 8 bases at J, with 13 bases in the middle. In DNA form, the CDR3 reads TGTGCCAGCAGTGACGGGGGGGTTGGGGAAAAACTGTTTTTT. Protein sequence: CASSDGGVGEKLFF.

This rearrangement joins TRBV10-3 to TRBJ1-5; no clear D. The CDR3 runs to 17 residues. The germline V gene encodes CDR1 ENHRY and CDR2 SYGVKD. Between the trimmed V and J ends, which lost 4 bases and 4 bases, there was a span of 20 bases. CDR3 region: CAISASRTGSANQPQHF. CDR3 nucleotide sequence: TGTGCCATCAGTGCTAGCCGGACGGGCAGTGCTAATCAGCCCCAGCATTTT.

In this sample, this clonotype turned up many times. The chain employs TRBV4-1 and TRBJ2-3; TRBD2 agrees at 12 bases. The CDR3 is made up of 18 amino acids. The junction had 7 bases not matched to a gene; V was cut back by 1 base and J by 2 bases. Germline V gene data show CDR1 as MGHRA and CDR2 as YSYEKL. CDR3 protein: CASSQVGASGGDTDTQYF. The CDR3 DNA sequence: TGCGCCAGCAGCCAAGTCGGGGCTAGCGGGGGGGACACAGATACGCAGTATTTT.

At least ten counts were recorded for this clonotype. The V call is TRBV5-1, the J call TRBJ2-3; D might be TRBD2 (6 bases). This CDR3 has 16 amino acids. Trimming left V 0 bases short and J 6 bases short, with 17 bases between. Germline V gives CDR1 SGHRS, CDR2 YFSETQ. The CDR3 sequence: CASSLGLAARSDTQYF. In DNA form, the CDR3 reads TGCGCCAGCAGCTTGGGTTTAGCGGCCCGATCGGATACGCAGTATTTT. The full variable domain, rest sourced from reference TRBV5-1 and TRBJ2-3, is KAGVTQTPRYLIKTRGQQVTLSCSPISGHRSVSWYQQTPGQGLQFLFEYFSETQRNKGNFPGRFSGRQFSNSRSEMNVSTLELGDSALYLCASSLGLAARSDTQYFGPGTRLTVL.

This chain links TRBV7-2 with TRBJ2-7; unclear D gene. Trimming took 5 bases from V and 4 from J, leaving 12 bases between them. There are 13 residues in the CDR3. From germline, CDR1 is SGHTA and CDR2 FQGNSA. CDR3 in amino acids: CASSPRVEYEQYF. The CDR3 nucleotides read TGTGCCAGCAGCCCAAGGGTTGAATACGAGCAGTACTTC.

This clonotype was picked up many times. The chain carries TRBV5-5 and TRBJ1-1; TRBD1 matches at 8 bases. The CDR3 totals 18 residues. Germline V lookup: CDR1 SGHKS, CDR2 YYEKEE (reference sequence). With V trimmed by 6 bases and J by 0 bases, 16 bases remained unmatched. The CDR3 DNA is TGTGCCAGCATCGGTACCCCGGGACAGGATTCCATGAACACTGAAGCTTTCTTT. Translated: CASIGTPGQDSMNTEAFF.

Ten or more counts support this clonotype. CDR3 coding DNA: TGCGCCAGCAGCTTGGGATGGCAGAAGAATCAGCCCCAGCATTTT. Residues: CASSLGWQKNQPQHF. V and J are TRBV5-1 and TRBJ1-5; the D is unclear. Germline loops: CDR1 SGHRS, CDR2 YFSETQ. Trimming took 0 bases from V and 4 from J, leaving 11 bases between them. CDR3 length: 15 amino acids.

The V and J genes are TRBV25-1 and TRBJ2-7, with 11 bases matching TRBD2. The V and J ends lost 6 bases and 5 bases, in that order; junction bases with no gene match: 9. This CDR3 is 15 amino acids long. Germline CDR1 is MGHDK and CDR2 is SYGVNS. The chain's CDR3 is CASSPRLAGRNEQYF. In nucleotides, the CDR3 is TGTGCCAGCAGCCCTAGACTAGCGGGAAGGAACGAGCAGTACTTC.

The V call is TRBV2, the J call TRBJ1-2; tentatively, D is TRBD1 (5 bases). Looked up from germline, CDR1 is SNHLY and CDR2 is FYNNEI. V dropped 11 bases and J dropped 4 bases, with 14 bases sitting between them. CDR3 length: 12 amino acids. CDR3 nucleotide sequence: TGTGCCTTCAGACAGACCTTCTATGGCTACACCTTC. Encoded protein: CAFRQTFYGYTF.

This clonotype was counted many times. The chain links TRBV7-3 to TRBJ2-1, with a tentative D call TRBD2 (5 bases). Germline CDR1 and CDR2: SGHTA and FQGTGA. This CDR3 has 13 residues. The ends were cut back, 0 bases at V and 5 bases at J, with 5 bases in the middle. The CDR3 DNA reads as TGTGCCAGCAGCTTAACCGGGGACAATGAGCAGTTCTTC. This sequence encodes CASSLTGDNEQFF.

CDR3 loop: CASSLGLTSGSLGETQYF. For the CDR3, the DNA is TGTGCCAGCAGTCTAGGGCTCACTAGCGGGAGTTTAGGAGAGACCCAGTACTTC. The rearrangement joins TRBV2 to TRBJ2-5; 11 bases are shared with TRBD2. The junction had 15 bases not matched to a gene; V was cut back by 5 bases and J by 4 bases. CDR3 length: 18 residues. Per germline, CDR1 SNHLY and CDR2 FYNNEI.

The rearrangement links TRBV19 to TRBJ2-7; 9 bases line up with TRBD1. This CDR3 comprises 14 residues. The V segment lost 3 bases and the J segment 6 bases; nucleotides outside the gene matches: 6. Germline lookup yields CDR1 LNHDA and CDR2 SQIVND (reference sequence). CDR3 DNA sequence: TGTGCCAGTAGTATTGGGACAGGGCGTACCGAGCAGTACTTC. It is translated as CASSIGTGRTEQYF. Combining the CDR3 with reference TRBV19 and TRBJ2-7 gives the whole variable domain DGGITQSPKYLFRKEGQNVTLSCEQNLNHDAMYWYRQDPGQGLRLIYYSQIVNDFQKGDIAEGYSVSREKKESFPLTVTSAQKNPTAFYLCASSIGTGRTEQYFGPGTRLTVT.

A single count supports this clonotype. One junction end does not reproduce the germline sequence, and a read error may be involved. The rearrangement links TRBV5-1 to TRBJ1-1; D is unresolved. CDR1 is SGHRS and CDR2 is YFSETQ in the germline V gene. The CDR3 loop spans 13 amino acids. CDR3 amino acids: CASSQDLPLEAIF. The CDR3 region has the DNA TGCGCCAGCAGCCAAGATCTGCCCCTCGAAGCTATCTTT.

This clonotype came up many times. The CDR3, as DNA: TGTGCCAGCAGCGTTACGACAGGGGCGTCTAGCGGCTACACCTTC. Amino acid sequence: CASSVTTGASSGYTF. The chain links TRBV9 to TRBJ1-2; 8 bases line up with TRBD1. The CDR3 consists of 15 residues. The V and J ends lost 2 bases and 8 bases, in that order; junction bases with no gene match: 11. The V gene's germline CDR1 is SGDLS and CDR2 YYNGEE.

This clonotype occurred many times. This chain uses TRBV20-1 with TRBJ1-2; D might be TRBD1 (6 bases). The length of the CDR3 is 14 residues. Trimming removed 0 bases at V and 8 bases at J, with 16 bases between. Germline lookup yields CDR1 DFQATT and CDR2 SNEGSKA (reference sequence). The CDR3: CSARDAGQSGGYTF. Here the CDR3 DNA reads TGCAGTGCTAGAGACGCCGGACAGTCAGGGGGCTACACCTTC.